This T cell receptor beta chain was captured in a study of beta chain features in type 1 diabetes. Findings of the study overall: The influence of HLA type on TCRB rearrangement stayed undetermined. Naive, central memory and regulatory TCRB repertoires appeared more similar among patients than healthy donors. Possibly, sequencing cDNA over-represented cells that had high TCR expression levels.

Expressed TCRB transcripts were sequenced because the isolated RNA had all been reverse transcribed beforehand. Method: immunoSEQ multiplex PCR; TCRdb's copy keeps in-frame clones and lacks some. In the table there are under 800,000 clones, roughly a sixth of which are singletons. Comments on this clone: The antigen is not known.

Trimming left V 3 bases short and J 4 bases short, with 13 bases between. The germline gives CDR1 SQVTM, CDR2 ANQGSEA. The CDR3 extends over 14 amino acids. The receptor was derived from a man in his late teens or twenties in good health. The sample consisted of naive CD4+ T cells from blood. The chain combines TRBV29-1 with TRBJ2-1; possibly TRBD1 for D (5 bases). For the CDR3, the DNA is TGCAGCGTTGATAGGACACGACCGTACAATGAGCAGTTCTTC. It specifies CSVDRTRPYNEQFF.